The 11 T cell receptor beta chains listed next were all sequenced from one sample in a study of spatial heterogeneity in lung cancer. Indicated time point: sample taken at primary tumor resection. Frozen PBMC, nontumor lung or tumor provided whole RNA, which was sequenced unsorted. MiXCR was run by TCRdb on the 5' RACE reads, yielding one entry per CDR3 protein. There are about 82,000 distinct CDR3 sequences in the sample; around 12% occur only once, and roughly 4.2% lies in the top ten. Source: PBMCs, taken at surgery. The receptors come from a male donor with early-stage non-small cell lung cancer.

This clonotype was counted ten times or more. The chain links TRBV3-1 to TRBJ2-1, with no clear D. CDR1 and CDR2 from the germline V gene are LGHDT and YNNKEL (reference sequence). Trimming left V 1 base short and J 12 bases short, with 7 bases between. The CDR3 runs 11 residues. For the CDR3, the DNA is TGTGCCAGCAGCCAAGCCGCGTTGCAGTTCTTC. This translates into CASSQAALQFF.

This clonotype was observed many times. The J gene is TRBJ2-3, the V gene TRBV24-1, with D tentatively TRBD1 (5 bases). Germline V gene sequence: CDR1 KGHDR, CDR2 SFDVKD. V was trimmed by 1 base and J by 0 bases, leaving 19 bases between them. The length of the CDR3 is 19 residues. DNA of the CDR3: TGTGCCACCAGTGATTTCGACATTACTCCAGGGCATAGCACAGATACGCAGTATTTT. This sequence encodes CATSDFDITPGHSTDTQYF.

Many counts were recorded for this clonotype. V is TRBV3-1 and J is TRBJ1-4; 9 bases are shared with TRBD1. Germline V CDR1 and CDR2: LGHDT, YNNKEL (reference sequence). Losses at the gene ends were 1 base for V and 8 bases for J; bases not matched to a gene: 8. This CDR3 comprises 16 residues. This CDR3 is CASSQGLGQGGEKLFF. The DNA for the CDR3 is TGTGCCAGCAGCCAAGGATTGGGACAGGGAGGAGAAAAACTGTTTTTT.

This clonotype was detected a few times. The chain has TRBV7-9 and TRBJ2-5; 7 nucleotides line up with TRBD2. With V trimmed by 2 bases and J by 0 bases, 12 bases remained unmatched. This CDR3 comprises 18 residues. CDR1 is SEHNR and CDR2 is FQNEAQ in the germline V gene (reference sequence). The CDR3 here is CASSLSGRRESYQETQYF. In DNA, the CDR3 is TGTGCCAGCAGCTTATCCGGTCGGCGGGAGTCCTACCAAGAGACCCAGTACTTC.

V and J are TRBV2 and TRBJ1-6; possible D gene TRBD1, 6 bases. There are 15 residues in the CDR3. Deletions cut 6 bases from V and 4 bases from J, with 13 bases between. From germline, CDR1 is SNHLY and CDR2 FYNNEI. The CDR3 protein is CASRLSGVYNSPLHF. CDR3 DNA: TGTGCCAGCAGGCTATCAGGGGTTTATAATTCACCCCTCCACTTT.

This clonotype was counted between two and nine times. The chain uses TRBV5-1 and TRBJ2-7; no definite D call. From germline, CDR1 is SGHRS and CDR2 YFSETQ. The CDR3 is 14 amino acids. V was cut by 0 bases and J by 5 bases, with 12 bases left in between. In nucleotides, the CDR3 is TGCGCCAGCAGCTTGGGCAGTCCTCTGGACGAGCAGTACTTC. Its translation is CASSLGSPLDEQYF.

The chain links TRBV2 to TRBJ1-2; D is perhaps TRBD1 (5 bases). This CDR3 has 15 amino acids. Germline V CDR1 and CDR2: SNHLY, FYNNEI. V was pared by 1 base and J by 3 bases, with 12 bases between. The chain's CDR3 is CASSEGRGADYGYTF. The CDR3 bases are TGTGCCAGCAGTGAAGGGAGGGGAGCGGACTATGGCTACACCTTC.

Here the CDR3 DNA reads TGTGCCACCAGTGATGGGCGGGGGTTCTACAATGAGCAGTTCTTC. Residues: CATSDGRGFYNEQFF. The chain recombines TRBV24-1 with TRBJ2-1; 7 bases line up with TRBD2. Losses at the gene ends were 3 bases for V and 3 bases for J; bases not matched to a gene: 4. CDR3 size: 15 residues. Germline V gene lookup returns CDR1 KGHDR and CDR2 SFDVKD.

This clonotype appeared many times. The chain couples TRBV29-1 to TRBJ2-1; D not resolved. CDR3 size: 13 residues. Germline V gives CDR1 SQVTM, CDR2 ANQGSEA. V was clipped by 7 bases and J by 6 bases, with 16 bases between them. The CDR3 sequence is CSGAPRTRNEQFF. The CDR3 DNA reads as TGCAGCGGGGCTCCGAGAACGCGCAATGAGCAGTTCTTC.

The genes are TRBV18 and TRBJ1-1; D is ambiguous. V lost 2 bases and J 5 bases, leaving 6 bases between the germline ends. This CDR3 contains 12 residues. Germline V gene sequence: CDR1 KGHSH, CDR2 LQKENI. CDR3 loop: CASSPLSTEAFF. CDR3 bases: TGTGCCAGCTCACCATTAAGTACTGAAGCTTTCTTT.

This clonotype was counted a few times. The chain is built from TRBV7-3 and TRBJ2-5; D gene ambiguous. Trimming took 3 bases from V and 1 from J, leaving 6 bases between them. Germline values: CDR1 SGHTA, CDR2 FQGTGA. This CDR3 has 13 amino acids. CDR3 bases: TGTGCCAGCAGCTTGATCTCCCAAGAGACCCAGTACTTC. Its protein is CASSLISQETQYF.